Following are 23 T cell receptor beta chains from one sample sequenced in a study of blood T cell repertoires in COVID-19. TCRdb's table, derived via immunoSEQ multiplex PCR, lists solely in-frame clones and lacks some. The profile shows about 47,000 clones, around 90% of them singletons. Material: peripheral blood. The receptors derive from a man aged 50 to 59 with active COVID-19.

The genes are TRBV3-1 (or the pseudogene TRBV3-2) and TRBJ2-3; 10 positions match TRBD2. Germline V gene sequence: CDR1 LGHDT, CDR2 YNNKEL (reference sequence). V shed 4 bases and J 3 bases; nucleotides not matched to a gene: 1. The CDR3 sequence is 14 residues long. CDR3 sequence reads: CASSLTSGTDTQYF. The CDR3 DNA follows: TGTGCCAGCAGCCTGACTAGCGGGACAGATACGCAGTATTTT.

The CDR3: CASSFPRTGGPGELFF. CDR3 nucleotides: TGTGCCAGCAGCTTCCCCCGGACAGGGGGCCCCGGGGAGCTGTTTTTT. This chain connects TRBV21-1 to TRBJ2-2; the tabulated D call, TRBD1, remains unverified against the DNA. TRBV21-1 is an annotated pseudogene. The CDR3 contains 16 residues.

The chain carries TRBV6-2 or TRBV6-3 and TRBJ1-1; D call uncertain. CDR3 size: 15 residues. V was pared by 0 bases and J by 3 bases, with 11 bases between. Germline V lookup: CDR1 MNHEY, CDR2 SVGEGT. The CDR3 sequence is CASSYSVVEHTEAFF. CDR3 bases: TGTGCCAGCAGTTACTCTGTTGTCGAGCACACTGAAGCTTTCTTT.

The CDR3 region is CASSLGTGSYEQYF. In DNA, the CDR3 is TGTGCCAGCAGCCTCGGGACAGGGTCCTACGAGCAGTACTTC. V is TRBV3-1 (or the pseudogene TRBV3-2) and J is TRBJ2-7; 9 positions match TRBD1. There are 14 residues in the CDR3. Germline lookup yields CDR1 LGHDT and CDR2 YNNKEL (reference sequence). The junction had 2 bases not matched to a gene; V was cut back by 4 bases and J by 1 base.

This chain links TRBV7-2 with TRBJ2-1, with 15 nucleotides matching TRBD2. The CDR3 contains 18 residues. Trimming cost V 5 bases and J 6 bases; bases outside gene matches: 11. Germline V lookup: CDR1 SGHTA, CDR2 FQGNSA. CDR3 in amino acids: CASSLFKPGLAGGNEQFF. As DNA, the CDR3 is TGTGCCAGCAGCCTCTTTAAACCGGGACTAGCGGGAGGCAATGAGCAGTTCTTC.

This chain connects TRBV5-4 to TRBJ2-7; weak D call: TRBD1 (6 bases). Trimming pared 2 bases from V and 2 bases from J, leaving 8 bases between. The length of the CDR3 is 13 residues. The V gene's germline CDR1 is SGHNT and CDR2 YYREEE (reference sequence). CDR3 sequence: CASSLQGAYEQYV. CDR3 sequence (DNA): TGTGCCAGCAGCTTACAGGGAGCCTACGAGCAGTACGTC.

J is TRBJ2-7 and V is TRBV7-9, with 9 bases matching TRBD2. CDR1 and CDR2 (germline): SEHNR, FQNEAQ (reference sequence). The CDR3 totals 13 residues. J lost 7 bases, V lost 4 bases, and 5 bases had no gene match. CDR3 sequence: CASSSRLAGEQYF. CDR3 DNA sequence: TGTGCCAGCAGCTCCCGCCTAGCGGGAGAGCAGTACTTC.

This chain uses TRBV2 with TRBJ1-2, with D hard to call. In germline, CDR1 is SNHLY, CDR2 FYNNEI. V dropped 6 bases and J dropped 8 bases, with 16 bases sitting between them. This CDR3 region has 13 residues. The CDR3 protein is CASRQIPREGYTF. CDR3 sequence (DNA): TGTGCCAGCAGACAGATTCCGAGGGAGGGCTACACCTTC.

The chain combines TRBV4-2 with TRBJ2-5; perhaps TRBD2 as D (6 bases). The CDR3 totals 13 residues. The germline V gene has CDR1 LGHNA and CDR2 YNFKEQ. V shed 4 bases and J shed 2 bases, with 8 bases lying between them. This CDR3 is CASSPGGQETQYF. The CDR3 DNA follows: TGTGCCAGCAGCCCCGGGGGTCAAGAGACCCAGTACTTC.

The rearrangement links TRBV7-3 to TRBJ1-1, with D unclear. Trimming cost V 5 bases and J 4 bases, with 11 bases left between them. CDR1 and CDR2 (germline): SGHTA, FQGTGA. CDR3 size: 13 residues. CDR3 sequence: CASSHLPGTEAFF. The CDR3 DNA reads as TGTGCCAGCAGCCACCTACCAGGCACTGAAGCTTTCTTT.

This clone was observed a handful of times. V gene TRBV7-8 combines with J gene TRBJ2-2; tentative D call: TRBD1 (5 bases). The length of the CDR3 is 16 residues. Germline values: CDR1 SGHVS, CDR2 FQNEAQ. V shed 0 bases and J shed 9 bases, with 17 bases lying between them. As DNA, the CDR3 is TGTGCCAGCAGCTTAGCGCTTACAGGACGGGCACGGGAGCTGTTTTTT. Translating it yields CASSLALTGRARELFF.

The chain combines TRBV6-5 with TRBJ2-1; TRBD1 matches at 7 bases. This CDR3 is 15 amino acids long. Germline values: CDR1 MNHEY, CDR2 SVGAGI. The junction had 20 bases not matched to a gene; V was cut back by 6 bases and J by 15 bases. CDR3 in amino acids: CASSPTGAQGNRRFF. As DNA, the CDR3 is TGTGCCAGCAGCCCCACAGGGGCCCAAGGCAATAGGCGGTTCTTC.

This clone was observed a handful of times. This sequence joins TRBV19 and TRBJ2-7; a possible D gene is TRBD1 (6 bases). Germline lookup yields CDR1 LNHDA and CDR2 SQIVND (reference sequence). Trimming shortened V by 1 base and J by 4 bases, and 8 bases separated the two germline ends. The CDR3 spans 13 residues. CDR3 in DNA: TGTGCCAGTAGTATAGGTACAGGGTACGAGCAGTACTTC. Protein: CASSIGTGYEQYF.

In DNA, the CDR3 is TGTGCCAGCAGCGTCCCAGTGAAAAGCGGGGGGCCTCTTACCTACGAGCAGTACTTC. Protein sequence: CASSVPVKSGGPLTYEQYF. The chain combines TRBV7-2 with TRBJ2-7, with 9 nucleotides matching TRBD2. There are 19 residues in the CDR3. Germline trimming cut 5 bases from V and 2 bases from J; bases unmatched to any gene: 19. Germline V gene lookup returns CDR1 SGHTA and CDR2 FQGNSA.

V usage is TRBV27 and J usage is TRBJ1-5; 10 positions match TRBD1. The CDR3 covers 17 residues. V shed 6 bases and J 5 bases; nucleotides not matched to a gene: 13. Germline CDR1 MNHEY, CDR2 SMNVEV (reference sequence). In DNA, the CDR3 is TGTGCCAGCAGGTTACGGGGACAGGGGAACCGGGATCAGCCCCAGCATTTT. This codes for CASRLRGQGNRDQPQHF.

V gene TRBV19 combines with J gene TRBJ1-1; a possible D gene is TRBD1 (6 bases). CDR1 LNHDA and CDR2 SQIVND come from the germline V gene (reference sequence). V shed 6 bases and J shed 0 bases, with 14 bases lying between them. CDR3 length: 15 amino acids. CDR3: CASRVPTGLNTEAFF. In nucleotides, the CDR3 is TGTGCCAGTAGGGTCCCGACAGGACTGAACACTGAAGCTTTCTTT.

The chain employs TRBV19 and TRBJ1-5; no reliable D call. The CDR3 totals 18 residues. V gave up 5 bases and J gave up 4 bases, with 24 bases separating them. Per germline, CDR1 LNHDA and CDR2 SQIVND (reference sequence). CDR3 sequence: CASSLGLFGRVGNQPQHF. The CDR3 bases are TGTGCCAGTAGTCTTGGATTGTTTGGGAGGGTTGGTAATCAGCCCCAGCATTTT.

In its sample, this clone was seen once. This chain connects TRBV18 to TRBJ2-2; the D gene is possibly TRBD2 (5 bases). The ends were cut back, 3 bases at V and 6 bases at J, with 17 bases in the middle. This CDR3 has 16 residues. The germline CDR1 and CDR2 sequences are KGHSH and LQKENI. CDR3 coding DNA: TGTGCCAGCTCACCGTTGAGGGCCAAGAGCGCCGGGGAGCTGTTTTTT. The encoded protein is CASSPLRAKSAGELFF. The entire variable domain, with the rest obtained from reference TRBV18 and TRBJ2-2, is as follows: NAGVMQNPRHLVRRRGQEARLRCSPMKGHSHVYWYRQLPEEGLKFMVYLQKENIIDESGMPKERFSAEFPKEGPSILRIQQVVRGDSAAYFCASSPLRAKSAGELFFGEGSRLTVL.

The chain recombines TRBV5-4 with TRBJ1-1; 7 positions agree with TRBD1. V dropped 0 bases and J dropped 10; count of bases not matched to a gene: 9. There are 14 residues in the CDR3. The germline CDR1 and CDR2 sequences are SGHNT and YYREEE (reference sequence). The CDR3 loop is CASSLDQRGRLAFF. For the CDR3, the DNA is TGTGCCAGCAGCTTGGATCAGAGGGGGCGCTTAGCTTTCTTT.

The chain uses TRBV3-1 (or the pseudogene TRBV3-2) and TRBJ1-1; unclear D gene. There are 13 residues in the CDR3. From germline, CDR1 is LGHDT and CDR2 YNNKEL (reference sequence). Deletions cut 2 bases from V and 2 bases from J, with 6 bases between. CDR3 bases: TGTGCCAGCAGCCAATCTATCAACACTGAAGCTTTCTTT. Amino acids: CASSQSINTEAFF.

This clone has only a few counts. The chain combines TRBV7-9 with TRBJ2-7; TRBD2 matches 11 bases. After removal of 5 bases from V and 5 bases from J, the junction contained 11 bases not matched to a gene. CDR1 and CDR2 from the germline V gene are SEHNR and FQNEAQ (reference sequence). The CDR3 extends over 16 amino acids. CDR3 sequence reads: CASSTQIAGGWHEQYF. The DNA for the CDR3 is TGTGCCAGCAGCACCCAGATAGCGGGGGGGTGGCACGAGCAGTACTTC.

J is TRBJ1-5 and V is TRBV27; possibly TRBD1 for D (5 bases). The length of the CDR3 is 15 residues. Trimming took 2 bases from V and 6 from J, leaving 14 bases between them. Germline CDR1 is MNHEY and CDR2 is SMNVEV (reference sequence). CDR3 DNA sequence: TGTGCCAGCAGTTTAGTGGGGGGAGAGGCTCAGCCCCAGCATTTT. Translated, it gives CASSLVGGEAQPQHF.

The genes are TRBV7-3 and TRBJ1-2; D gene unclear. There are 13 residues in the CDR3. In germline, CDR1 is SGHTA, CDR2 FQGTGA. V was clipped by 2 bases and J by 8 bases, with 12 bases between them. This CDR3 is CASSLAPGGGYTF. Written as DNA, the CDR3 is TGTGCCAGCAGCTTAGCTCCTGGCGGGGGCTACACCTTC.